The rows below give T cell receptor beta chains drawn from one sample of a study of CD8+ T cells in alopecia areata. The assay was immunoSEQ multiplex PCR, and TCRdb's table has in-frame clones only and misses some. The sample lists around 270,000 clones, 58% occurring once. The specimen comprised CD4+ T cells sorted from blood, sampled at week 24, from a patient treated with tofacitinib. The receptors come from a human donor with alopecia areata. The CDR3 runs from the conserved cysteine through the conserved F or W. Each record gives: clone size, D gene, V gene, J gene, CDR3 DNA, CDR3 protein. The D gene is left open where the match is weak. Clone size is shown for a subset of rows, as once, few, many or a class of expanded clone.

NA	NA	TRBV30	TRBJ1-6	TGTGCCTGGAGTGTAGACGGATTGGATTCACCCCTCCACTTT	CAWSVDGLDSPLHF
NA	NA	TRBV5-5	TRBJ2-5	TGTGCCAGCAGCTTAAATCAAGGAATAGGAGAGACCCAGTACTTC	CASSLNQGIGETQYF
NA	NA	TRBV30	TRBJ1-1	TGTGCCTGGAGTGTATCTGGACAGGAAGCTTTCTTT	CAWSVSGQEAFF
NA	NA	TRBV18	TRBJ2-5	TGTGCCAGCTCACCAAACGGCCAAGAGACCCAGTACTTC	CASSPNGQETQYF
NA	NA	TRBV29-1	TRBJ2-1	TGCAGCGTTTCGACGGGACGCTACAATGAGCAGTTCTTC	CSVSTGRYNEQFF
NA	NA	TRBV6-1	TRBJ1-2	TGTGCCAGCAGTGAAAGGACAGCGAACTATGGCTACACCTTC	CASSERTANYGYTF
NA	NA	TRBV5-1	TRBJ2-2	TGCGCCAGCAGCTTGGCCGTCACAACCAACACCGGGGAGCTGTTTTTT	CASSLAVTTNTGELFF
NA	NA	TRBV2	TRBJ1-2	TGTGCCAGCAGTGAAGTTGGGAAATATGGCTACACCTTC	CASSEVGKYGYTF
few	NA	TRBV7-2	TRBJ2-5	TGTGCCAGCAGCCGAGCTAGTCGGGAGACCCAGTACTTC	CASSRASRETQYF
NA	NA	TRBV4-1	TRBJ2-6	TGCGCCAGCAGCCTCGGACACTTCTCTGGGGCCAACGTCCTGACTTTC	CASSLGHFSGANVLTF
NA	NA	TRBV7-9	TRBJ1-2	TGTGCCAGCAGCTTACTCCTTTATGGCTACACCTTC	CASSLLLYGYTF
NA	NA	TRBV29-1	TRBJ1-3	TGCAGCGTTGCCCAGGGCAGCACCATATATTTT	CSVAQGSTIYF
NA	NA	TRBV25-1	TRBJ2-1	TGTGCCAGAGGATACAATGAGCAGTTCTTC	CARGYNEQFF
few	NA	TRBV29-1	TRBJ1-6	TGCAGCGTTCCCCTGGAGGGGGTTCATAATTCACCCCTCCACTTT	CSVPLEGVHNSPLHF
NA	TRBD1	TRBV5-1	TRBJ1-2	TGCGCCAGCAGCACCGGGACAGCTGAAAACTATGGCTACACCTTC	CASSTGTAENYGYTF
NA	NA	TRBV7-9	TRBJ2-3	TGTGCCAGCAGCCCAGTAGCTTTCACAGATACGCAGTATTTT	CASSPVAFTDTQYF
few	NA	TRBV29-1	TRBJ2-3	TGCAGCGTTGAATCGTTAGGCCCCTACACAGATACGCAGTATTTT	CSVESLGPYTDTQYF
NA	NA	TRBV11-1	TRBJ2-2	TGTGCCAGCAGCTTAACAGGGCCGGCCGGGGAGCTGTTTTTT	CASSLTGPAGELFF
few	NA	TRBV29-1	TRBJ2-1	TGCAGCGTTGCCGTAAGCTCCTACAATGAGCAGTTCTTC	CSVAVSSYNEQFF
NA	NA	TRBV9	TRBJ2-3	TGTGCCAGCAGCGTAGTTTCTAGCACAGATACGCAGTATTTT	CASSVVSSTDTQYF
NA	NA	TRBV18	TRBJ1-1	TGTGCCAGCTCACCACCGAGCAAGTACACTGAAGCTTTCTTT	CASSPPSKYTEAFF
NA	NA	TRBV7-2	TRBJ1-2	TGTGCCAGCAGCCCCGTGTCGGCAGCCTACTCCTATGGCTACACCTTC	CASSPVSAAYSYGYTF
NA	TRBD1	TRBV11-2	TRBJ2-7	TGTGCCAGCAGCTTAGTAGGACAGGGTTCCTACGAGCAGTACTTC	CASSLVGQGSYEQYF
NA	TRBD2	TRBV5-1	TRBJ2-1	TGCGCCAGCAGCTTGGTAGCGGGGGCGGACAATGAGCAGTTCTTC	CASSLVAGADNEQFF
NA	TRBD2	TRBV5-4	TRBJ2-1	TGTGCCAGCAGCCCGGGACTAGCGGGGGGCCACAATGAGCAGTTCTTC	CASSPGLAGGHNEQFF
NA	NA	TRBV7-9	TRBJ1-1	TGTGCCAGCAGCTTCCGGGCAAGAGGTCGAGCAGGGACCGCTCCCGAAGCTTTCTTT	CASSFRARGRAGTAPEAFF
NA	NA	TRBV6-6	TRBJ1-6	TGTGCCAGCAGTTACTCGGGGACGGAGGATTCACCCCTCCACTTT	CASSYSGTEDSPLHF
NA	TRBD2	TRBV7-2	TRBJ2-3	TGTGCCAGCAGCTTCCCGAAGGAGGCTAGCGGGACCGACACAGATACGCAGTATTTT	CASSFPKEASGTDTDTQYF
NA	NA	TRBV5-1	TRBJ2-6	TGCGCCAGCAGCTGGGGGGACACTGGGGCCAACGTCCTGACTTTC	CASSWGDTGANVLTF
NA	TRBD1	TRBV14	TRBJ2-3	TGTGCCAGCAGCCAAGGTCGACAGGGTAGTACGGATACGCAGTATTTT	CASSQGRQGSTDTQYF
NA	NA	TRBV29-1	TRBJ1-1	TGCAGCGTTGATCTTACAGGCGACGAAGCTTTCTTT	CSVDLTGDEAFF
NA	NA	TRBV20-1	TRBJ2-1	TGCAGTGCTACTAGGGACGGTGTGGTCTTC	CSATRDGVVF
many	NA	TRBV1	TRBJ2-4	TGCACCAGCAGAGTTCAGGGTCGAGAAAACATTCAGTACTTC	CTSRVQGRENIQYF
NA	TRBD1	TRBV4-3	TRBJ2-1	TGCGCCAGCAGCCAAGACCTGACAGGGGGCAGCTACAATGAGCAGTTCTTC	CASSQDLTGGSYNEQFF
NA	NA	TRBV28	TRBJ1-2	TGTGCCAGCAGTCCCAACGTGGCCTATGGCTACACCTTC	CASSPNVAYGYTF
few	TRBD1	TRBV7-9	TRBJ2-3	TGTGCCAGCAGCATCGGACAGGGCGGGAACACAGATACGCAGTATTTT	CASSIGQGGNTDTQYF
NA	TRBD1	TRBV29-1	TRBJ2-7	TGCAGCGCCACCCAGGACAGGGATCGGGAGCAGTACTTC	CSATQDRDREQYF
NA	TRBD2	TRBV29-1	TRBJ2-7	TGCAGCGCCTCGGGCGGGGGGAAATACGAGCAGTACTTC	CSASGGGKYEQYF
NA	NA	TRBV29-1	TRBJ2-7	TGCAGCGCAACCCGGAGAAGAAACGGAGTCGAGCAGTACTTC	CSATRRRNGVEQYF
NA	TRBD2	TRBV5-1	TRBJ2-3	TGCGCCAGCTGTCGGGAAGACGGGACTAGTCAGTATTTT	CASCREDGTSQYF
many	NA	TRBV5-4	TRBJ2-3	TGTGCCAGCAGCTTGGCTGGCGTTATCACAGATACGCAGTATTTT	CASSLAGVITDTQYF
few	NA	TRBV30	TRBJ1-5	TGTGCCTGGAAAGGAGGTAACAATCAGCCCCAGCATTTT	CAWKGGNNQPQHF
NA	TRBD1	TRBV5-1	TRBJ2-5	TGCGCCAGCAGCCTGACAGGGGGTATCCAGTACTTC	CASSLTGGIQYF
NA	NA	TRBV30	TRBJ2-5	TGTGCCTGGTCAGAGGGCTACCAAGAGACCCAGTACTTC	CAWSEGYQETQYF
NA	NA	TRBV28	TRBJ2-7	TGTGCCAGCAGCCAAACCCCCTCCTACGAGCAGTACTTC	CASSQTPSYEQYF
NA	NA	TRBV5-6	TRBJ2-2	TGTGCCAGCAGTACCTACAGGGACACCGGGGAGCTGTTTTTT	CASSTYRDTGELFF
few	NA	TRBV10-3	TRBJ1-1	TGTGCCATCAGGGGTGGACAGTCGGAGAACACTGAAGCTTTCTTT	CAIRGGQSENTEAFF
NA	NA	TRBV28	TRBJ2-5	TGTGCCAGCAGGGGCGGGGGCAGGGAGACCCAGTACTTC	CASRGGGRETQYF
NA	NA	TRBV2	TRBJ1-2	TGTGCCAGCGGCAGGGGAACTGGCTACACCTTC	CASGRGTGYTF
NA	TRBD1	TRBV25-1	TRBJ2-5	TGTGCCAGCAGTGACAACAGGGGGCAAGAGACCCAGTACTTC	CASSDNRGQETQYF
NA	NA	TRBV7-2	TRBJ2-3	TGTGCCAGCAGCACCCGCGGAACAGATACGCAGTATTTT	CASSTRGTDTQYF
once	NA	TRBV7-2	TRBJ2-3	TGTGCCAGCAGCTTAGTGGGAAGAGGCACAGATACGCAGTATTTT	CASSLVGRGTDTQYF
few	TRBD1	TRBV28	TRBJ2-7	TGTGCCAGCAGGGCCTGGGACAGCCGCTACGAGCAGTACTTC	CASRAWDSRYEQYF
NA	NA	TRBV5-1	TRBJ1-6	TGCGCCAGCAGCCTCCAGTCCCAGGGGTCACCCCTCCACTTT	CASSLQSQGSPLHF